The 9 T cell receptor beta chains below all came from one sample that was sequenced in a study of T-cell memory formation after mild COVID-19. TCRdb used MiXCR to reprocess the 5' RACE reads, holding one entry per CDR3 protein. Of 550,000 to 600,000 distinct CDR3 sequences in the sample, around a sixth were seen once. Material: PBMCs or a T cell subset sorted from them (not recorded which). These receptors came from an adult woman who had mild COVID-19 (a few samples of this study predate the infection). Cell type and time point are not known.

Ten or more counts support this clonotype. The rearrangement uses TRBV2 and TRBJ2-7; TRBD1 aligns across 10 bases. Germline lookup yields CDR1 SNHLY and CDR2 FYNNEI. Losses at the gene ends were 10 bases for V and 3 bases for J; bases not matched to a gene: 6. CDR3 size: 13 residues. CDR3 DNA sequence: TGTGCCATTGAACGGGACAGGGGCTACGAGCAGTACTTC. Protein sequence: CAIERDRGYEQYF.

This clonotype appeared a few times. This sequence joins TRBV7-6 and TRBJ1-2, with a possible D match to TRBD1 (5 bases). From germline, CDR1 is SGHVS and CDR2 FNYEAQ. The V gene lost 5 bases and the J gene lost 2 bases, with 15 bases spanning the gap. CDR3 length: 15 amino acids. CDR3 nucleotides: TGTGCCAGCAGCCCAGCAGCTCGGGGGAACTATGGCTACACCTTC. Translated, it gives CASSPAARGNYGYTF.

The chain links TRBV5-1 to TRBJ2-5, with 10 positions matching TRBD2. With 4 bases clipped from V and 2 bases from J, the junction kept 8 bases outside the gene matches. The germline V gene encodes CDR1 SGHRS and CDR2 YFSETQ. The CDR3 is 16 amino acids. DNA for the CDR3: TGCGCCAGCAGCCCCGTACTAGCGGGGACTCAAGAGACCCAGTACTTC. Translating gives CASSPVLAGTQETQYF.

The CDR3 nucleotides are TGTGCCAGCAGTTATGAGGGGGGCGAGGACTATGGCTACACCTTC. This gives the protein CASSYEGGEDYGYTF. The V and J genes are TRBV6-5 and TRBJ1-2; possible D gene TRBD1, 6 bases. CDR3 length: 15 residues. The germline V gene encodes CDR1 MNHEY and CDR2 SVGAGI. The V and J ends lost 3 bases and 3 bases respectively, with 14 bases between them.

J is TRBJ2-3 and V is TRBV7-8; TRBD2 agrees at 7 bases. CDR1 is SGHVS and CDR2 is FQNEAQ in the germline V gene. The CDR3 spans 15 residues. CDR3 sequence: CARHGRFSHTDTQYF. DNA for the CDR3: TGTGCACGGCACGGGAGGTTTAGCCACACAGATACGCAGTATTTT.

The gene calls are TRBV19 and TRBJ2-4; unclear D gene. Germline values: CDR1 LNHDA, CDR2 SQIVND (reference sequence). V shed 6 bases and J shed 2 bases, with 8 bases lying between them. The length of the CDR3 is 13 residues. The CDR3 DNA reads as TGTGCCAGTAGACAAGGATCCAAAAACATTCAGTACTTC. Protein sequence: CASRQGSKNIQYF.

On this clonotype itself: A much larger clone is a single base away; this may be a read error. The V gene is TRBV14, the J gene TRBJ1-1, with a tentative D call TRBD1 (6 bases). Germline assignment: CDR1 SGHDN and CDR2 FVKESK. The CDR3 covers 16 residues. V gave up 0 bases and J gave up 0 bases, with 11 bases separating them. CDR3 nucleotide sequence: TGTGCCAGCAGCCAAGATTGGGGGGCAGTGAACACTGAAGCTTTCTTT. Its translation is CASSQDWGAVNTEAFF. Using reference TRBV14 and TRBJ1-1 for the parts outside the CDR3, the full variable domain is EAGVTQFPSHSVIEKGQTVTLRCDPISGHDNLYWYRRVMGKEIKFLLHFVKESKQDESGMPNNRFLAERTGGTYSTLKVQPAELEDSGVYFCASSQDWGAVNTEAFFGQGTRLTVV.

This clonotype was recorded a few times. The chain couples TRBV12-3 or TRBV12-4 to TRBJ2-1; 10 positions agree with TRBD2. The V and J ends lost 9 bases and 6 bases, in that order; junction bases with no gene match: 8. This CDR3 contains 14 residues. The CDR3: CASASSGSGNEQFF. DNA for the CDR3: TGTGCCAGTGCATCTAGCGGGAGTGGCAATGAGCAGTTCTTC.

This clonotype has only a few counts. The chain recombines TRBV10-3 with TRBJ2-7, with 11 nucleotides matching TRBD1. The CDR3 contains 15 residues. CDR1 ENHRY and CDR2 SYGVKD come from the germline V gene. V lost 5 bases to trimming and J lost 0 bases; unmatched junction nucleotides: 3. The CDR3 reads CAISRGTGGSYEQYF. The CDR3 nucleotides are TGTGCCATCAGTCGAGGGACAGGGGGCTCCTACGAGCAGTACTTC.